This T cell receptor (beta chain) was recorded in a study of CD8 T cells in Susac syndrome. Both CD4+ and CD8+ T cells were negatively isolated, and TEMRA cells underwent FACS enrichment. RNA totalling roughly 0.45 to 1 ug underwent reverse transcription with random hexamers. MiXCR, applied by TCRdb to the immunoSEQ multiplex PCR reads, yields one record per CDR3 protein. Found here are approximately 120,000 distinct CDR3 sequences, over 85% of them singletons; the top ten hold roughly 0.29%. The source is a human donor with multiple sclerosis. Sample: CD8+ T cells from PBMCs.

CDR3 in DNA: TGTGCCAGCAGCTACCTTGGGACTAGCGGCCCTTCCCCCACCGGGGAGCTGTTTTTT. It specifies CASSYLGTSGPSPTGELFF. J is TRBJ2-2 and V is TRBV13, with 11 bases identical to TRBD2. The CDR3 has 19 amino acids. Germline trimming cut 4 bases from V and 4 bases from J; bases unmatched to any gene: 14. Germline loops: CDR1 PRHDT, CDR2 FYEKMQ (reference sequence).